This T cell receptor beta chain was captured by sequencing in a study of blood T cell repertoires in COVID-19. In the authors' workflow: Reference gene primer amplification gave nucleated cell count estimates. Generated by immunoSEQ multiplex PCR, the TCRdb table keeps only in-frame clones and is missing some. D and trimming come from the DNA, and the V and J calls and clone size come from that table. The profile covers about 89,000 clones, with 87% appearing a single time and approximately 15% taken by the ten largest. With V trimmed by 5 bases and J by 4 bases, 10 bases remained unmatched. The CDR3 length is 16 residues. CDR1 and CDR2 from the germline V gene are ENHRY and SYGVKD.

Source material: peripheral blood. The V gene is TRBV10-3, the J gene TRBJ2-3, with TRBD2 matching 9 bases. The TCR originated in a male donor with acute or convalescent COVID-19. CDR3 region: CAISRGSGGPSDTQYF. DNA of the CDR3: TGTGCCATCAGTCGAGGGAGCGGGGGGCCGTCAGATACGCAGTATTTT.